The clone carrying this TCR beta chain came up many times. Symptoms, serum thyroxine and TRAb, thyroid ultrasound, and orbital computed tomography formed the diagnostic basis. The sample comes from a study of Graves' ophthalmopathy and Graves' hyperthyroidism. Study in general: Peripheral blood collection took place at initial diagnosis, before any treatment.

Amplified material comprised TCR beta CDR3 regions derived from RNA transcripts. HTBI-primed first-round RT-PCR preceded second-round multiplex PCR. TCRdb reprocessed the multiplex PCR reads via MiXCR and lists one record per CDR3 protein. The sample has some 150,000 distinct CDR3 sequences, 30% to 45% seen once. Per germline, CDR1 DFQATT and CDR2 SNEGSKA (reference sequence). This CDR3 is 19 amino acids long. Trimming removed 2 bases from V and 5 bases from J, with 30 bases in between. The TCR comes from a man in his thirties or forties with Graves' ophthalmopathy. The chain joins TRBV20-1 to TRBJ1-2; D is unclear. The sample taken for sequencing was peripheral blood. In DNA, the CDR3 is TGCAGTGCTAGAAGGGCAGCGCTTGAATACCGAAGTGACGCATATGGCTACACCTTC. This codes for CSARRAALEYRSDAYGYTF.